This T cell receptor beta chain was captured in a study of OX40 agonist ivuxolimab in advanced cancers. The CDR3 extends over 14 amino acids. Trimming pared 3 bases from V and 7 bases from J, leaving 12 bases between. Germline CDR1 and CDR2: ENHRY and SYGVKD. Anyone with autoimmune disease history or systemic immunosuppression was excluded. The assay was immunoSEQ multiplex PCR, and TCRdb's table has in-frame clones only and misses some. The table records around 67,000 clones, 70% to 90% of them present only once. The specimen was CD4+ or CD8+ T cells sorted from blood, collected in a trial of the OX40 agonist ivuxolimab. This receptor was identified in an adult with an advanced solid tumor such as melanoma, head and neck, liver or kidney cancer. The chain carries TRBV10-3 and TRBJ2-2, with D possibly matching TRBD1 (6 bases). CDR3 loop: CAISEQGWSGELFF. In DNA form, the CDR3 reads TGTGCCATCAGTGAACAGGGATGGAGCGGGGAGCTGTTTTTT.